A single sample is the source of the 29 T cell receptor beta chains below, sequenced in a study of T cells in women clearing cervical HPV infection. Measured with immunoSEQ multiplex PCR; TCRdb has only the in-frame clones, and not every one. Its clone listing holds fewer than 40,000 clones. Material: blood buffy coat. All receptors come from a woman aged 18 to 75 with a cervical HPV16 infection that either progressed to CIN3+ or cleared (not recorded which).

Comments on this clone: The read stops 3 residues short of the end of the CDR3; the missing end is completed from the germline J gene. Distinct nucleotide sequences in the sample also encode this CDR3. The gene calls are TRBV20-1 and TRBJ2-3, with D perhaps TRBD1 (5 bases). Germline CDR1 DFQATT, CDR2 SNEGSKA (reference sequence). This CDR3 contains 15 residues. The sequenced CDR3 bases are TGCAGTGCTGCTGCCCTTTTGGTGGGGCCTTTCGCG. Its protein is CSAAALLVGPFA. The whole CDR3 is CSAAALLVGPFAQYF.

In regard to this clone: Read data end 3 residues before the CDR3 end; the end is taken from the germline J gene. J is TRBJ1-2 and V is TRBV10-3; possible D gene TRBD1, 5 bases. CDR1 and CDR2 from the germline V gene are ENHRY and SYGVKD. Trimming stripped 6 bases from V and 0 bases from J, with 11 bases between. The CDR3 is 14 amino acids. CDR3 loop: CAISEQGSNYGYTF. Incomplete CDR3 DNA: TGTGCCATCAGCGAGCAGGGATCTAACTATGGC.

Comment on this clone: From the germline J gene comes the end of the CDR3, since the read stops 3 residues before it. The chain is built from TRBV5-1 and TRBJ2-2; 8 nucleotides line up with TRBD1. The germline gives CDR1 SGHRS, CDR2 YFSETQ. CDR3 length equals 17 residues. Trimming cost V 5 bases and J 7 bases; bases outside gene matches: 16. The DNA read from the CDR3 is TGCGCCAGCAGAAAGAAGGGTGCGACAGGGGCTGGCGGGGAG. Residues: CASRKKGATGAGGE. The complete CDR3 protein is CASRKKGATGAGGELFF.

With respect to this clone: The read falls 3 residues short of the CDR3 end, and the missing part is taken from the germline J gene. The chain joins TRBV2 to TRBJ1-3; 7 bases fit TRBD1. Germline V gene lookup returns CDR1 SNHLY and CDR2 FYNNEI. The V and J ends lost 4 bases and 2 bases, in that order; junction bases with no gene match: 11. The CDR3 sequence is 17 residues long. The chain's CDR3 is CASSVARGQLTGNTIYF. The part of the CDR3 DNA that was read is TGTGCCAGCAGTGTAGCGAGGGGGCAGTTGACTGGAAACACC.

Note on this clone: The read comes to an end 3 residues before the CDR3 does, leaving the germline J gene to fill in the end. This sequence joins TRBV19 and TRBJ2-3; 8 nucleotides align to TRBD2. The V and J ends lost 2 bases and 2 bases, in that order; junction bases with no gene match: 6. CDR1 LNHDA and CDR2 SQIVND come from the germline V gene (reference sequence). The CDR3 consists of 16 residues. The CDR3 loop is CASSISVGGVTDTQYF. CDR3 DNA, as far as it was read: TGTGCCAGTAGTATATCCGTCGGGGGGGTCACAGATACG.

As to this clone: The read finishes 3 residues shy of the CDR3 end, and the germline J gene is used to complete it. The chain joins TRBV7-8 to TRBJ2-7; TRBD2 might be the D (6 bases). CDR1 SGHVS and CDR2 FQNEAQ come from the germline V gene. Trimming cost V 5 bases and J 5 bases, with 10 bases left between them. The CDR3 runs to 12 residues. The sequenced CDR3 bases are TGTGCCAGCAGCGGAGGGTACGACGAG. The encoded protein is CASSGGYDE. The complete CDR3 sequence is CASSGGYDEQYF.

A note on this clone: Read data end 3 residues before the CDR3 end; the end is taken from the germline J gene. J is TRBJ1-5 and V is TRBV5-1, with 7 bases identical to TRBD1. The CDR3 covers 14 residues. Trimming cost V 2 bases and J 5 bases; bases outside gene matches: 4. CDR1 is SGHRS, CDR2 YFSETQ, per germline. The sequenced CDR3 bases are TGCGCCAGCAGCTTTAATACAGGGGATCAGCCC. It encodes CASSFNTGDQP. The entire CDR3 protein is CASSFNTGDQPQHF.

Details on this clone: The read terminates 3 residues ahead of where the CDR3 ends, so the germline J gene completes it. The chain recombines TRBV7-9 with TRBJ2-1; D is unresolved. The CDR3 loop spans 13 amino acids. Germline values: CDR1 SEHNR, CDR2 FQNEAQ (reference sequence). V was cut by 3 bases and J by 5 bases, with 8 bases left in between. The sequenced CDR3 bases are TGTGCCAGCAGCTTCCCGGTGAACAATGAG. It specifies CASSFPVNNE. The full CDR3 reads CASSFPVNNEQFF.

As for this clone: Read coverage stops 3 residues before the CDR3 terminus; the germline J gene supplies the remainder. The chain carries TRBV18 and TRBJ2-3; D call uncertain. In germline, CDR1 is KGHSH, CDR2 LQKENI. CDR3 size: 14 residues. Trimming took 2 bases from V and 5 from J, leaving 11 bases between them. CDR3 residues: CASSPNTMGDTQYF. Partial CDR3 DNA: TGTGCCAGCTCACCAAACACTATGGGAGATACG.

Concerning this clone itself: The CDR3 end lies 3 residues beyond the end of the read and is filled in from the germline J gene. The chain recombines TRBV11-1 with TRBJ2-5, with TRBD2 as a possible D gene (6 bases). The CDR3 is 15 residues long. Germline CDR1 and CDR2: SGHAT and FQDESV (reference sequence). V shed 5 bases and J shed 5 bases, with 18 bases lying between them. Here the CDR3 reads CASSANELAVETQYF. The part of the CDR3 DNA that was read is TGTGCCAGCAGCGCCAACGAACTAGCCGTCGAGACC.

The CDR3 bases that were read are TGTGCCAGCTGCGAGACAACGAACACCGGGGAG. This codes for CASCETTNTGE. The full CDR3 protein reads CASCETTNTGELFF. The chain links TRBV2 to TRBJ2-2; D unresolved. The DNA ends 3 residues before the CDR3 does, and the rest of the CDR3 is filled in from the germline J gene. The germline V gene encodes CDR1 SNHLY and CDR2 FYNNEI. Trimming removed 8 bases at V and 0 bases at J, with 10 bases between. CDR3 size: 14 residues. Complete variable domain (other parts from reference TRBV2 and TRBJ2-2): EPEVTQTPSHQVTQMGQEVILRCVPISNHLYFYWYRQILGQKVEFLVSFYNNEISEKSEIFDDQFSVERPDGSNFTLKIRSTKLEDSAMYFCASCETTNTGELFFGEGSRLTVL.

About this clone: Coverage ceases 3 residues before the CDR3 finishes, and the germline J gene fills in the end. The rearrangement joins TRBV7-2 to TRBJ2-1; D perhaps matches TRBD2 (6 bases). Germline assignment: CDR1 SGHTA and CDR2 FQGNSA. CDR3 length: 14 residues. V was clipped by 5 bases and J by 6 bases, with 14 bases between them. CDR3 DNA (partial): TGTGCCAGCAGCGGTCCCCTTAGCGGCAATGAG. As protein: CASSGPLSGNE. The entire CDR3 is CASSGPLSGNEQFF.

In regard to this clone: The read ends 3 residues shy of where the CDR3 ends; the end is completed using the germline J gene. The chain couples TRBV6-4 to TRBJ1-6; tentative D call: TRBD1 (5 bases). The V end was cut by 0 bases, the J end by 5 bases, with 5 bases between. This CDR3 region has 14 residues. CDR1 and CDR2 from the germline V gene are MRHNA and SNTAGT. CDR3 sequence reads: CASSDSGDNSPLHF. Partial CDR3 DNA: TGTGCCAGCAGTGACTCAGGGGATAATTCACCC.

Concerning this clone: The read ends 3 residues before the CDR3 terminus; that terminus is restored from the germline J gene. Other nucleotide sequences in the sample specify the same CDR3. This chain links TRBV27 with TRBJ2-2, with D possibly TRBD1 on 6 matching bases. CDR1 is MNHEY, CDR2 SMNVEV, per germline (reference sequence). The CDR3 spans 15 residues. Trimming shortened V by 7 bases and J by 6 bases, and 18 bases separated the two germline ends. This CDR3 reads CASTHFTRGAGELFF. The CDR3 DNA, read in part, is TGTGCCAGCACGCATTTTACCAGGGGAGCCGGGGAG.

To note about this clone: The read terminates 3 residues before the CDR3 end, so the remaining end is supplied by the germline J gene. The chain has TRBV7-6 and TRBJ2-1; D call uncertain. Germline CDR1 and CDR2: SGHVS and FNYEAQ. The CDR3 totals 13 residues. V lost 2 bases, J lost 4 bases, and 6 bases lay in between. The sequenced part of the CDR3 DNA is TGTGCCAGCAGCTTACGGTCTTACAATGAG. It is translated as CASSLRSYNE. The CDR3 as a whole reads CASSLRSYNEQFF.

Worth noting for this clone: The read comes to an end 3 residues before the CDR3 does, leaving the germline J gene to fill in the end. The rearrangement joins TRBV28 to TRBJ2-7; D perhaps matches TRBD2 (5 bases). The CDR3 contains 14 residues. Germline-derived CDR1 and CDR2 are MDHEN and SYDVKM. Trimming left V 4 bases short and J 5 bases short, with 15 bases between. The part of the CDR3 DNA that was read is TGTGCCAGCAGTTCCCCCGGGGTGTACAACGAG. Translation: CASSSPGVYNE. The full CDR3 reads CASSSPGVYNEQYF.

Notes on this clone: The CDR3 extends 3 residues past the end of the read, so its final part is completed from the germline J gene. The V call is TRBV19, the J call TRBJ2-2; TRBD1 is a possible D gene (5 bases). V dropped 4 bases and J dropped 5 bases, with 11 bases sitting between them. The V gene's germline CDR1 is LNHDA and CDR2 SQIVND (reference sequence). The CDR3 runs 14 residues. The CDR3 bases that were read are TGTGCCAGTAGTACCTTAGGGGATACCGGGGAG. Protein product: CASSTLGDTGE. The entire CDR3 is CASSTLGDTGELFF. Filled out from reference TRBV19 and TRBJ2-2, the complete variable domain reads DGGITQSPKYLFRKEGQNVTLSCEQNLNHDAMYWYRQDPGQGLRLIYYSQIVNDFQKGDIAEGYSVSREKKESFPLTVTSAQKNPTAFYLCASSTLGDTGELFFGEGSRLTVL.

As regards this clone: The read stops 3 residues short of the end of the CDR3; the missing end is completed from the germline J gene. V is TRBV18 and J is TRBJ2-5; 7 bases are a match to TRBD2. The CDR3 runs 16 residues. The V gene's germline CDR1 is KGHSH and CDR2 LQKENI. J lost 5 bases, V lost 0 bases, and 9 bases had no gene match. The CDR3 protein is CASSPPNGGFGETQYF. The sequenced CDR3 bases are TGTGCCAGCTCACCACCGAACGGGGGGTTCGGGGAGACC.

The covered CDR3 bases are TGTGCCAGCAGTCAAGCAGGGAGGGACGAG. Protein sequence: CASSQAGRDE. In full, the CDR3 is CASSQAGRDEQYF. The rearrangement joins TRBV28 to TRBJ2-7; 7 bases align to TRBD2. Read sequence stops 3 residues before the CDR3 end, and the germline J gene provides the missing end. Germline CDR1 and CDR2: MDHEN and SYDVKM. This CDR3 region has 13 residues. V was pared by 5 bases and J by 5 bases, with 6 bases of the junction left unmatched.

Worth noting for this clone: The read finishes 3 residues shy of the CDR3 end, and the germline J gene is used to complete it. This chain uses TRBV5-4 with TRBJ2-7, with D maybe TRBD2 (5 bases). The CDR3 has 14 amino acids. Trimming cost V 3 bases and J 5 bases, with 15 bases left between them. Germline V lookup: CDR1 SGHNT, CDR2 YYREEE (reference sequence). CDR3 loop: CASSYARVSDEQYF. The DNA read from the CDR3 is TGTGCCAGCAGCTACGCGCGGGTGTCGGACGAG.

In regard to this clone: With the read ending 3 residues before the CDR3 end, the germline J gene is used to fill in that end. The J gene is TRBJ2-3, the V gene TRBV5-1; 9 bases match TRBD2. Trimming cost V 4 bases and J 0 bases; bases outside gene matches: 6. There are 16 residues in the CDR3. Germline V gene sequence: CDR1 SGHRS, CDR2 YFSETQ. CDR3 protein: CASSPTSGRSTDTQYF. The covered CDR3 bases are TGCGCCAGCAGCCCGACTAGCGGCCGTAGCACAGATACG.

With regard to this clone: The read finishes 3 residues shy of the CDR3 end, and the germline J gene is used to complete it. The gene calls are TRBV7-9 and TRBJ2-5; 10 bases agree with TRBD2. The V gene's germline CDR1 is SEHNR and CDR2 FQNEAQ (reference sequence). The CDR3 loop spans 15 amino acids. Losses at the gene ends were 5 bases for V and 5 bases for J; bases not matched to a gene: 8. The DNA read from the CDR3 is TGTGCCAGCAGCCTCAGCGGGGGGGCCAGGGAGACC. As protein: CASSLSGGARET. In full, the CDR3 is CASSLSGGARETQYF.

Concerning this clone itself: The sequenced fragment ends 3 residues before the CDR3 boundary, so the rest is inferred from the germline J gene. The V and J genes are TRBV19 and TRBJ2-5; 7 bases match TRBD2. The CDR3 is 13 residues long. From germline, CDR1 is LNHDA and CDR2 SQIVND (reference sequence). The V and J ends lost 6 bases and 3 bases, in that order; junction bases with no gene match: 4. CDR3 DNA, as far as it was read: TGTGCCAGTAGCTTCGGACTAGAAGAGACC. It is translated as CASSFGLEET. The full CDR3 protein is CASSFGLEETQYF.

Regarding this clone: The sequenced fragment ends 3 residues before the CDR3 boundary, so the rest is inferred from the germline J gene. The chain has TRBV7-9 and TRBJ2-1; 7 nucleotides agree with TRBD2. With V trimmed by 4 bases and J by 7 bases, 10 bases remained unmatched. The CDR3 spans 15 residues. From germline, CDR1 is SEHNR and CDR2 FQNEAQ (reference sequence). CDR3 protein: CASSSGRGVRNEQFF. CDR3 DNA, as far as it was read: TGTGCCAGCAGCTCGGGTCGGGGGGTAAGGAATGAG.

Worth noting for this clone: The read is 3 residues too short to cover the CDR3 end, so that end is filled in from the germline J gene. V gene TRBV5-1 combines with J gene TRBJ1-1, with a tentative D call TRBD1 (5 bases). The ends were cut back, 1 base at V and 0 bases at J, with 7 bases in the middle. Germline V gene lookup returns CDR1 SGHRS and CDR2 YFSETQ. The CDR3 extends over 14 amino acids. The part of the CDR3 DNA that was read is TGCGCCAGCAGCTTGCGACAGATGAACACTGAA. Residues: CASSLRQMNTE. The whole CDR3 is CASSLRQMNTEAFF.

On this clone itself: Read sequence stops 3 residues before the CDR3 end, and the germline J gene provides the missing end. This chain links TRBV18 with TRBJ2-3; TRBD1 aligns across 8 bases. V lost 1 base and J lost 1; bases outside the gene matches: 4. The CDR3 is 16 amino acids. Germline CDR1 is KGHSH and CDR2 is LQKENI. CDR3 region: CASSPRTGGRTDTQYF. The sequenced CDR3 bases are TGTGCCAGCTCACCACGAACAGGGGGTCGCACAGATACG.

As regards this clone: The CDR3 is cut off 3 residues early in the read; its end comes from the germline J gene. The chain carries TRBV5-1 and TRBJ2-5; D may be TRBD2 (5 bases). Per germline, CDR1 SGHRS and CDR2 YFSETQ. Trimming shortened V by 0 bases and J by 1 base, and 10 bases separated the two germline ends. This CDR3 has 15 amino acids. CDR3 DNA (partial): TGCGCCAGCAGCTTGGTTTCGGGGAGCCAAGAGACC. Translated, it gives CASSLVSGSQET. The entire CDR3 sequence reads CASSLVSGSQETQYF.

Note on this clone: The CDR3 end falls 3 residues outside the read, so it is completed with the germline J gene. V gene TRBV6-1 combines with J gene TRBJ2-1; D is possibly TRBD1 (6 bases). The germline gives CDR1 MNHNS, CDR2 SASEGT. This CDR3 has 15 residues. The V end lost 1 base, the J end lost 5 bases, and 12 bases lay between the germline ends. This CDR3 is CASSEGGGTHNEQFF. Partial CDR3 DNA: TGTGCCAGCAGTGAAGGAGGGGGAACGCACAATGAG.

In the case of this clone: Read data end 3 residues before the CDR3 end; the end is taken from the germline J gene. V is TRBV7-2 and J is TRBJ1-4; tentative D call: TRBD1 (5 bases). Germline-derived CDR1 and CDR2 are SGHTA and FQGNSA. This CDR3 is built from 15 residues. The CDR3 bases that were read are TGTGCCAGCAGCTTAGGAGGTCAGGGAGTTAGGAAA. It specifies CASSLGGQGVRK. The whole CDR3 is CASSLGGQGVRKLFF.